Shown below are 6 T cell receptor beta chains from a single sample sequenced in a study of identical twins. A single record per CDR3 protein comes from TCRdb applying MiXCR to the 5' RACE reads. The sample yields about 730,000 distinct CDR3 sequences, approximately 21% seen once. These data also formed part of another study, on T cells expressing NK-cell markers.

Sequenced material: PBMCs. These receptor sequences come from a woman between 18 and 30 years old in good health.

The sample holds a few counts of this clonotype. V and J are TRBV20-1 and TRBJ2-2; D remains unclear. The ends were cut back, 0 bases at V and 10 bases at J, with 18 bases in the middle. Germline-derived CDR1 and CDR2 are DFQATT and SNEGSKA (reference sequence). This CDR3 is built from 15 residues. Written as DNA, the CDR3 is TGCAGTGCTAGAGATCTAACACCGAAGCACGCGGAGCTGTTTTTT. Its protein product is CSARDLTPKHAELFF.

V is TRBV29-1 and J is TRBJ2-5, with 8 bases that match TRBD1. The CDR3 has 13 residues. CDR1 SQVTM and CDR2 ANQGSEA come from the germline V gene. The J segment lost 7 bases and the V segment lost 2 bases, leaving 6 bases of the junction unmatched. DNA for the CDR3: TGCAGCGTTGAACAGGGGGCCGTTTGGACCCAGTACTTC. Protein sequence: CSVEQGAVWTQYF. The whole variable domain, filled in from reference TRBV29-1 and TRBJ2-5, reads SAVISQKPSRDICQRGTSLTIQCQVDSQVTMMFWYRQQPGQSLTLIATANQGSEATYESGFVIDKFPISRPNLTFSTLTVSNMSPEDSSIYLCSVEQGAVWTQYFGPGTRLLVL.

DNA for the CDR3: TGTGCCAGCAGCTTGGACTGGTATGGCTACACCTTC. It is translated as CASSLDWYGYTF. The chain carries TRBV7-2 and TRBJ1-2; D not resolved. Per the germline V gene, CDR1 is SGHTA and CDR2 is FQGNSA. The CDR3 covers 12 residues. V lost 3 bases and J 5 bases, leaving 7 bases between the germline ends.

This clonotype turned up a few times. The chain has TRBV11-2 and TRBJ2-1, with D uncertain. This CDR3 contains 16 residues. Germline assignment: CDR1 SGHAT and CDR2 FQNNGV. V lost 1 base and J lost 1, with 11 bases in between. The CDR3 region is CASSLGSRFSYNEQFF. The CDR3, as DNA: TGTGCCAGCAGCTTAGGCTCAAGGTTTTCCTACAATGAGCAGTTCTTC.

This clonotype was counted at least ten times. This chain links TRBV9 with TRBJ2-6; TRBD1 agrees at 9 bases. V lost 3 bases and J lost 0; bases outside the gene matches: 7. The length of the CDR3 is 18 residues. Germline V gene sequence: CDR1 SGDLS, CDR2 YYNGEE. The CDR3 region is CASSAPGQGLSGANVLTF. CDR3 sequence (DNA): TGTGCCAGCAGCGCCCCGGGACAGGGTCTCTCTGGGGCCAACGTCCTGACTTTC.

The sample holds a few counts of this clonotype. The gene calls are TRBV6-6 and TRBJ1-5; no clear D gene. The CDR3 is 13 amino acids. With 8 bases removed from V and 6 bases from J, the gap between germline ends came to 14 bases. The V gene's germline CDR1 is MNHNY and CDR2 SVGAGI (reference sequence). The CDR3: CASELGPGQPQHF. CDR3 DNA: TGTGCCAGCGAGCTTGGGCCCGGTCAGCCCCAGCATTTT.